This entry concerns a single TCR beta chain. The sample belongs to a study of cytomegalovirus exposure and HLA in healthy donors. V gave up 6 bases and J gave up 7 bases; unmatched junction bases: 4. CDR3 length: 12 residues. Looked up from germline, CDR1 is SGDLS and CDR2 is YYNGEE. Primers for the PCR totalled 60 Vbeta and 13 Jbeta. Sequencing used immunoSEQ multiplex PCR; TCRdb keeps in-frame clones, though not all of them. This table holds some 130,000 clones, over 60% found once. The sequence came from a man in his forties in good health and CMV-seronegative. What was sequenced was PBMCs. The chain carries TRBV9 and TRBJ1-2; TRBD1 aligns across 9 bases. The CDR3 is CASTGTGIGYTF. In DNA, the CDR3 is TGTGCCAGCACTGGGACAGGGATTGGCTACACCTTC.